This entry features one T cell receptor beta chain sequence. The data were obtained in a study of blood T cell repertoires in COVID-19. Study background: From T cells, B-cell-depleted T cells, or PBMCs came the material, which was cDNA or gDNA.

Only in-frame clones appear in the TCRdb table, and some are missing; sequencing was by immunoSEQ multiplex PCR. Among fewer than 200,000 clones listed, about three quarters were seen once. The CDR3 is 12 amino acids. V was clipped by 4 bases and J by 6 bases, with 10 bases between them. The germline V gene encodes CDR1 MNHEY and CDR2 SVGEGT. This clonotype was sampled from a man between 60 and 70 years old with acute or convalescent COVID-19. The rearrangement uses TRBV6-2 or TRBV6-3 and TRBJ2-7, with unresolved D. The sample was peripheral blood. Here the CDR3 reads CASSFGEIEQYF. The CDR3 DNA reads as TGTGCCAGCAGTTTCGGAGAGATCGAGCAGTACTTC.